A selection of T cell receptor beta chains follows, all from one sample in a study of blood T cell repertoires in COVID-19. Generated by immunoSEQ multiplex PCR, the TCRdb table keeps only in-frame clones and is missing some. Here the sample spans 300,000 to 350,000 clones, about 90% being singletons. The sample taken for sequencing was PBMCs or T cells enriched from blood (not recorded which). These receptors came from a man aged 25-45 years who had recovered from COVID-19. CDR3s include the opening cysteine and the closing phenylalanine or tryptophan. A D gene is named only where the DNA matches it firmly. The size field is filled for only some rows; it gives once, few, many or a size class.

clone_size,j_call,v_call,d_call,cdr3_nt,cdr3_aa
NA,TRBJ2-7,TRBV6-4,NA,TGTGCCAGCAGTGACTCTTATGTAGCTGTGACCTACGAGCAGTACTTC,CASSDSYVAVTYEQYF
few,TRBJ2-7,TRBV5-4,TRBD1,TGTGCCAGCAGCTTGGGGGACAGGGTCTACGAGCAGTACTTC,CASSLGDRVYEQYF
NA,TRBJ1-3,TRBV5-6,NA,TGTGCCAGCAGCTTGGAGCCAGGGGGAAACACCATATATTTT,CASSLEPGGNTIYF
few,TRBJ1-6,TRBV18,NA,TGTGCCAGCTCAGAAACGGGGGGCAGTTCCCTCCACTTT,CASSETGGSSLHF
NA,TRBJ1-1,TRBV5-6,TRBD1,TGTGCCAGCAGCCTGGACAGGGATACTGAAGCTTTCTTT,CASSLDRDTEAFF
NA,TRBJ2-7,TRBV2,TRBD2,TGTGCCAGCAGTGAAGGGGCGGGGGGTTACGAGCAGTACTTC,CASSEGAGGYEQYF
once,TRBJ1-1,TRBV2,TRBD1,TGTGCCAGCAGACGGACAGGGGCCCCTACGAACACTGAAGCTTTCTTT,CASRRTGAPTNTEAFF
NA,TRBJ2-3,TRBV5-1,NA,TGCGCCAGCAGCTTCCGGGAAACATACACAGATACGCAGTATTTT,CASSFRETYTDTQYF
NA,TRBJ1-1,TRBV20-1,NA,TGCAGTGCTAGAGACAAGGGGAGGGCTTTCTTT,CSARDKGRAFF
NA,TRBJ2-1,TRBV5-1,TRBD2,TGCGCCAGCAGCCCCAGCGGGACTGACAATGAGCAGTTCTTC,CASSPSGTDNEQFF
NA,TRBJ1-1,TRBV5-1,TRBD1,TGCGCCAGCAGCTTAGGGACAGGGGAAACTGAAGCTTTCTTT,CASSLGTGETEAFF
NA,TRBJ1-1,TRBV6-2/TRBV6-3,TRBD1,TGTGCCAGCAGCCAGGGACAGGGGGGGAAGGCTGAAGCTTTCTTT,CASSQGQGGKAEAFF
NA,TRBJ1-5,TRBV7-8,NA,TGTGCCAGCAGTCACACAGGGTACAATCAGCCCCAGCATTTT,CASSHTGYNQPQHF
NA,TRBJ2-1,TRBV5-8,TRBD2,TGTGCCAGCAGCTTGAGGTCCCAGCGGGGGAACAATGAGCAGTTCTTC,CASSLRSQRGNNEQFF
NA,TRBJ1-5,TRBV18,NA,TGTGCCAGCTCACGAAATTCAGGGATCAATCAGCCCCAGCATTTT,CASSRNSGINQPQHF
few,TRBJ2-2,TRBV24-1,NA,TGTGCCACCAGTGACCCGGGACTGGTTAACACCGGGGAGCTGTTTTTT,CATSDPGLVNTGELFF
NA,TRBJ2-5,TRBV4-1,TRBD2,TGCGCCAGCAGCCAATTTCCCGGACTAGCGGGGGGGCCGGGGCAAGAGACCCAGTACTTC,CASSQFPGLAGGPGQETQYF
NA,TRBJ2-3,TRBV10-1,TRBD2,TGCGCCAGCAGTCCAACGGACAGTTCCTCGACTAGCGGGGGAACAGATACGCAGTATTTT,CASSPTDSSSTSGGTDTQYF
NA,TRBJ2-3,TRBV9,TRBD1,TGTGCCAGCAGCGAGACCTCAGGGGGCGGCACAGATACGCAGTATTTT,CASSETSGGGTDTQYF
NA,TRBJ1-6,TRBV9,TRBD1,TGTGCCAGCAGTCCCGGGACAGCGAATTCACCCCTCCACTTT,CASSPGTANSPLHF
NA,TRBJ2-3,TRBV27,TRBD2,TGTGCCAGCCGCCAGACTAGCGGGGGGCCAGACAGCCGGAATTTT,CASRQTSGGPDSRNF
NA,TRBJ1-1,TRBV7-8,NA,TGTGCCAGCAGCCGGACGACGGGAACTGAAGCTTTCTTT,CASSRTTGTEAFF
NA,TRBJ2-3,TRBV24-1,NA,TGTGCCACCAGTGCACAGGGTGTTACAGATACGCAGTATTTT,CATSAQGVTDTQYF
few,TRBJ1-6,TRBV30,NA,TGTGCCTGGAGTTACGAGGAAGGCTCACCCCTCCACTTT,CAWSYEEGSPLHF
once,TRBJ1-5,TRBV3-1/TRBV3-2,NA,TGTGCCAGCAGCCAAGATCTCGGCCAGGCGGGTCAGCCCCAGCATTTT,CASSQDLGQAGQPQHF
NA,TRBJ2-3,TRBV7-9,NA,TGTGCCAGCAGTGGCTCCGGGGATACGCAGTATTTT,CASSGSGDTQYF
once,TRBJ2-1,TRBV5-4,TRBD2,TGTGCCAGCAGCATCGGGACTAGCAACAATGAGCAGTTCTTC,CASSIGTSNNEQFF
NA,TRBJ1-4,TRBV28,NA,TGTGCCAGCAGTCCCCCCGGGACTACGGGTGAAAAACTGTTTTTT,CASSPPGTTGEKLFF
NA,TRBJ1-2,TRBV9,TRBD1,TGTGCCAGCAGCTCAACAGGGGGCGGCGGCTACACCTTC,CASSSTGGGGYTF
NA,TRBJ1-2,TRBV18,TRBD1,TGTGCCAGCTCACCGAGGACAGGGTCCACCTTC,CASSPRTGSTF
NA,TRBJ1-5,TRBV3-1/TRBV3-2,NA,TGTGCCAGCAGCCAAGGACAGAATCAGCCCCAGCATTTT,CASSQGQNQPQHF
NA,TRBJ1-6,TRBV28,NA,TGTGCCAGCAGTGTCCCTCATGTAGGGGTTGATTCACCCCTCCACTTT,CASSVPHVGVDSPLHF
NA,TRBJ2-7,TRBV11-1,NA,TGTGCCAGCAGCTTAGGTGGACAGTCCTACGAGCAGTACTTC,CASSLGGQSYEQYF
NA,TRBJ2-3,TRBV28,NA,TGTGCCAGCAGTTCCCCGGGGCAGGGGATGACAGATACGCAGTATTTT,CASSSPGQGMTDTQYF
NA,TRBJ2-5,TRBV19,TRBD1,TGTGCCAGTAGTATAGATGGCCGGGACAGCTTCCAAGAGACCCAGTACTTC,CASSIDGRDSFQETQYF
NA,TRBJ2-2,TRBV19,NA,TGTGCCAGTAGTCCAAAACCCCAGGGTACACTGATGTCCGGGGAGCTGTTTTTT,CASSPKPQGTLMSGELFF
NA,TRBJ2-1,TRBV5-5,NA,TGTGCCAGCAGCTTGTTCATCGAACCGGGGAATGAGCAGTTCTTC,CASSLFIEPGNEQFF
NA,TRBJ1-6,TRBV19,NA,TGTGCCAGTAATCGCGGGGTATCCTATAATTCACCCCTCCACTTT,CASNRGVSYNSPLHF
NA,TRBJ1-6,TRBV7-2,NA,TGTGCCAGCAGCTTAGTCGGTAGCTCCTATAATTCACCCCTCCACTTT,CASSLVGSSYNSPLHF
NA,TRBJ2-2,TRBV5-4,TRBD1,TGTGCCAGCAGGAGACAGGGGGCGATCGGGGAGCTGTTTTTT,CASRRQGAIGELFF
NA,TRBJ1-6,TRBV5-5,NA,TGTGCCAGCAGCGGCGAAACCGGACATTATAATTCACCCCTCCACTTT,CASSGETGHYNSPLHF
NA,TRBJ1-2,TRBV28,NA,TGTGCCAGCAGTTTGCTCACTTCCTATGGCTACACCTTC,CASSLLTSYGYTF
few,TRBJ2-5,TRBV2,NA,TGTGCCAGCAAGTCTGGAGGGGCGTGGGAGACCCAGTACTTC,CASKSGGAWETQYF
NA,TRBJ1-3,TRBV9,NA,TGTGCCAGCAGCGTAGGGACAAGTGGAAACACCATATATTTT,CASSVGTSGNTIYF
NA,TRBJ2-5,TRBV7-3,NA,TGTGCCAGCAGCTTAAATGGCGGGGGCCACTGGGAGACCCAGTACTTC,CASSLNGGGHWETQYF
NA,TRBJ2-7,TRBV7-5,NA,TGTGCCAGAAGCCAGCCGGGGAGGAGATACGAGCAGTACTTC,CARSQPGRRYEQYF